This record concerns one TCR beta chain sequence. With UMI labels, 5' RACE was used to prepare the TRB cDNA libraries. TCRdb reanalyzed the 5' RACE reads and collapses them to one entry per CDR3 protein, without DNA. This sample's table has some 22,000 distinct CDR3 sequences. This entry is derived from a study of CXCR3-negative and CXCR3-positive naive CD8 T cells. The CDR3 totals 11 residues. Germline CDR1 reads MNHEY; CDR2 reads SMNVEV (reference sequence). This chain uses TRBV27 with TRBJ2-3; TCRdb indicates TRBD1, and absent DNA this call remains unverified. The sequence came from a human donor in good health. Some clones in this sample may be carry-over from other donors' samples. The specimen was naive CXCR3- CD8+ T cells from blood. Subset reported: CD45RO-CCR7+CD27+CD95- naive CD8+ T cells lacking CXCR3 (TNR3-). CDR3 protein: CAASGEDTQYF.